These 20 T cell receptor beta chains came from one sample sequenced in a study of shared clonotypes between healthy human individuals. TCRdb's table, derived via immunoSEQ multiplex PCR, lists solely in-frame clones and lacks some. The sample lists roughly 380,000 clones, approximately 96% seen once, with approximately 0.32% in the top ten. Input material: memory CD8+ T cells sorted from blood. The sample's subset: CD45RO+ cells pooled with CCR7-negative TemRA cells. These receptor sequences come from a young man in good health.

DNA of the CDR3: TGCGCCAGCAGCTTGGGAAGAGCGGGAGGGGGCTACGAGCAGTACTTC. Translating it yields CASSLGRAGGGYEQYF. The V gene is TRBV5-1, the J gene TRBJ2-7, with 10 positions matching TRBD2. The V and J ends lost 0 bases and 3 bases, in that order; junction bases with no gene match: 6. This CDR3 contains 16 residues. Germline CDR1 is SGHRS and CDR2 is YFSETQ.

The rearrangement links TRBV4-1 to TRBJ1-2; 7 bases are shared with TRBD1. Germline V gene sequence: CDR1 MGHRA, CDR2 YSYEKL. The CDR3 runs 14 residues. J gave up 8 bases and V 3 bases, and 9 bases lay outside the gene matches. The CDR3 DNA is TGCGCCAGCAGCCAGGATGGGACAGAACAAGGCTACACCTTC. The encoded protein is CASSQDGTEQGYTF.

This sequence joins TRBV25-1 and TRBJ1-4; no clear D gene. The V gene lost 3 bases and the J gene lost 8 bases, with 4 bases spanning the gap. The CDR3 runs 11 residues. The germline gives CDR1 MGHDK, CDR2 SYGVNS. CDR3 DNA sequence: TGTGCCAGCAGTGAGGGGGAAAAACTGTTTTTT. It yields the protein CASSEGEKLFF. The whole variable domain, remainder taken from reference TRBV25-1 and TRBJ1-4, is EADIYQTPRYLVIGTGKKITLECSQTMGHDKMYWYQQDPGMELHLIHYSYGVNSTEKGDLSSESTVSRIRTEHFPLTLESARPSHTSQYLCASSEGEKLFFGSGTQLSVL.

V and J are TRBV2 and TRBJ1-5; 8 positions agree with TRBD1. V trimming: 6 bases; J trimming: 3 bases; junction bases outside the gene matches: 4. The CDR3 consists of 14 residues. Germline CDR1 is SNHLY and CDR2 is FYNNEI. The CDR3 region has the DNA TGTGCCAGCAGCCCGGGACAGGACAATCAGCCCCAGCATTTT. Encoded protein: CASSPGQDNQPQHF.

The V and J genes are TRBV30 and TRBJ1-6; D ambiguous. The germline gives CDR1 GTSNPN, CDR2 SVGIG (reference sequence). The germline V and J ends were trimmed by 1 base and 0 bases, with 7 bases remaining between them. CDR3 length equals 15 residues. Here the CDR3 reads CAWSGLSSYNSPLHF. The CDR3 nucleotides read TGTGCCTGGAGTGGGCTGAGCTCCTATAATTCACCCCTCCACTTT.

J is TRBJ2-3 and V is TRBV6-1; 8 positions agree with TRBD1. The CDR3 runs to 13 residues. Germline V gene lookup returns CDR1 MNHNS and CDR2 SASEGT. Trimming removed 6 bases from V and 3 bases from J; junction bases left unmatched: 2. CDR3 nucleotide sequence: TGTGCCAGCAGCGGGACAGGAACAGATACGCAGTATTTT. Its translation is CASSGTGTDTQYF.

This chain joins TRBV6-1 and TRBJ2-2; unclear D gene. Trimming took off 4 bases at V and 6 bases at J, with 12 bases between the two ends. The V gene's germline CDR1 is MNHNS and CDR2 SASEGT. The CDR3 consists of 14 residues. As DNA, the CDR3 is TGTGCCAGCAGTGTGCCCGGCATTCCCGGGGAGCTGTTTTTT. It yields the protein CASSVPGIPGELFF.

The chain joins TRBV25-1 to TRBJ2-7, with a tentative D call TRBD2 (5 bases). CDR1 and CDR2 from the germline V gene are MGHDK and SYGVNS. CDR3 length: 15 residues. V lost 5 bases and J 5 bases, leaving 19 bases between the germline ends. The CDR3 here is CASSHFTEGWDEQYF. The CDR3 DNA follows: TGTGCCAGCAGTCATTTCACAGAGGGATGGGACGAGCAGTACTTC.

The chain links TRBV19 to TRBJ1-1; D may be TRBD1 (5 bases). V lost 2 bases and J 0 bases, leaving 10 bases between the germline ends. Germline CDR1 LNHDA, CDR2 SQIVND (reference sequence). This CDR3 is built from 15 residues. The CDR3, as DNA: TGTGCCAGTAGTATATTCGGGGGGGTGAACACTGAAGCTTTCTTT. Protein: CASSIFGGVNTEAFF.

The V call is TRBV11-2, the J call TRBJ2-1; D not certain. CDR3 length: 15 amino acids. Trimming took 8 bases from V and 8 from J, leaving 22 bases between them. Germline-derived CDR1 and CDR2 are SGHAT and FQNNGV. The CDR3 is CASRPSGISGYEQFF. CDR3 coding DNA: TGTGCCAGCCGACCTAGTGGCATATCCGGCTATGAGCAGTTCTTC.

CDR3 region: CASSQGGGSANTGELFF. CDR3 DNA: TGCGCCAGCAGCCAAGGAGGCGGTTCCGCGAACACCGGGGAGCTGTTTTTT. The rearrangement joins TRBV4-1 to TRBJ2-2; no reliable D call. Per the germline V gene, CDR1 is MGHRA and CDR2 is YSYEKL. The CDR3 runs 17 residues. V was trimmed by 1 base and J by 0 bases, leaving 12 bases between them.

CDR3 loop: CASSPLYGGGATEAFF. The CDR3 region has the DNA TGTGCCAGCAGTCCCCTTTACGGGGGAGGAGCGACTGAAGCTTTCTTT. The chain uses TRBV28 and TRBJ1-1, with a tentative D call TRBD1 (5 bases). The germline CDR1 and CDR2 sequences are MDHEN and SYDVKM. Deletions cut 5 bases from V and 5 bases from J, with 21 bases between. The length of the CDR3 is 16 residues.

The chain carries TRBV7-9 and TRBJ2-3; TRBD1 matches at 8 bases. V lost 5 bases to trimming and J lost 1 base; unmatched junction nucleotides: 5. Germline assignment: CDR1 SEHNR and CDR2 FQNEAQ (reference sequence). The CDR3 spans 15 residues. CDR3 amino acids: CASSMGQAGTDTQYF. The CDR3 DNA is TGTGCCAGCAGCATGGGACAGGCCGGCACAGATACGCAGTATTTT. The full variable domain, completed using reference TRBV7-9 and TRBJ2-3, is DTGVSQNPRHKITKRGQNVTFRCDPISEHNRLYWYRQTLGQGPEFLTYFQNEAQLEKSRLLSDRFSAERPKGSFSTLEIQRTEQGDSAMYLCASSMGQAGTDTQYFGPGTRLTVL.

Concerning this clone itself: Other DNA variants within this sample encode the same CDR3. The V gene is TRBV5-1, the J gene TRBJ2-6; no clear D gene. The CDR3 runs 15 residues. CDR1 and CDR2 from the germline V gene are SGHRS and YFSETQ. V lost 0 bases, J lost 0 bases, and 4 bases lay in between. CDR3 sequence (DNA): TGCGCCAGCAGCTTGGGGGGCTCTGGGGCCAACGTCCTGACTTTC. Protein product: CASSLGGSGANVLTF.

CDR3 in DNA: TGTGCCAGCAGGAGGGGAAACACCTACGAGCAGTACTTC. This gives the protein CASRRGNTYEQYF. The chain has TRBV5-8 and TRBJ2-7; possibly TRBD1 or TRBD2 for D (5 bases each). Trimming cost V 5 bases and J 2 bases, with 11 bases left between them. Looked up from germline, CDR1 is SGHTS and CDR2 is YDEGEE. The CDR3 loop spans 13 amino acids.

V usage is TRBV29-1 and J usage is TRBJ2-6, with 10 bases fitting TRBD2. CDR3 length: 15 amino acids. The V segment lost 6 bases and the J segment 5 bases; nucleotides outside the gene matches: 7. Germline V CDR1 and CDR2: SQVTM, ANQGSEA. This chain's CDR3 is CSVAGGGNRANVLTF. CDR3 in DNA: TGCAGCGTAGCGGGAGGGGGTAATAGGGCCAACGTCCTGACTTTC.

The CDR3 region has the DNA TGTGCCAGCAGCTTAGATCAGGGACTAGTCTACGAGCAGTACTTC. Encoded protein: CASSLDQGLVYEQYF. The gene calls are TRBV11-2 and TRBJ2-7; 8 bases map to TRBD2. This CDR3 is 15 amino acids long. Germline CDR1 reads SGHAT; CDR2 reads FQNNGV. With 0 bases clipped from V and 3 bases from J, the junction kept 4 bases outside the gene matches. Using reference TRBV11-2 and TRBJ2-7 for the parts outside the CDR3, the full variable domain is EAGVAQSPRYKIIEKRQSVAFWCNPISGHATLYWYQQILGQGPKLLIQFQNNGVVDDSQLPKDRFSAERLKGVDSTLKIQPAKLEDSAVYLCASSLDQGLVYEQYFGPGTRLTVT.

This clone occurred once. J is TRBJ2-5 and V is TRBV5-6; 9 bases line up with TRBD2. The CDR3 runs 16 residues. CDR1 and CDR2 from the germline V gene are SGHDT and YYEEEE. V lost 0 bases and J lost 5; bases outside the gene matches: 8. As DNA, the CDR3 is TGTGCCAGCAGCTTGGTGGCGGGAGGGCCTTGGGAGACCCAGTACTTC. It specifies CASSLVAGGPWETQYF. The variable domain in full, with the rest retrieved from reference TRBV5-6 and TRBJ2-5, is DAGVTQSPTHLIKTRGQQVTLRCSPKSGHDTVSWYQQALGQGPQFIFQYYEEEERQRGNFPDRFSGHQFPNYSSELNVNALLLGDSALYLCASSLVAGGPWETQYFGPGTRLLVL.

The rearrangement joins TRBV29-1 to TRBJ2-7; 8 nucleotides line up with TRBD1. V gave up 5 bases and J gave up 5 bases; unmatched junction bases: 8. The CDR3 covers 13 residues. Germline V gene lookup returns CDR1 SQVTM and CDR2 ANQGSEA. The CDR3 is CSVFHRGRNEQYF. The CDR3 DNA reads TGCAGCGTTTTCCACAGGGGGAGGAACGAGCAGTACTTC.

The rearrangement links TRBV5-6 to TRBJ1-2; 7 positions agree with TRBD1. The CDR3 is 13 amino acids. The trim removed 1 base at V and 7 bases at J, leaving 4 bases unmatched. Germline V gene lookup returns CDR1 SGHDT and CDR2 YYEEEE. CDR3 in amino acids: CASSLQGVAGYTF. CDR3 coding DNA: TGTGCCAGCAGCTTGCAGGGGGTAGCTGGCTACACCTTC.